This TCR beta chain was recorded in a study of T-cell memory formation after mild COVID-19. Findings and caveats of the study: CD4+ bias marked clones expanding day 15 to 37, unlike balanced contracting clones. CD8+ contracting clones occupied EMRA, while CD4+ ones occupied mainly CM and EM. The finding that pre-infection memory included some responding clones suggested that cross-reactive memory joined.

5'RACE with constant-segment primers yielded barcoded, UMI-tagged TCR alpha and TCR beta cDNA libraries. One entry per CDR3 protein, called by TCRdb with MiXCR from the 5' RACE reads. The sample has around 220,000 distinct CDR3 sequences, 16% seen once. CDR3 length equals 12 residues. Germline values: CDR1 DFQATT, CDR2 SNEGSKA (reference sequence). Remarks on this clonotype: Its target is unknown. An end of the junction does not agree with germline; a read error may underlie this.

Input material: PBMCs or a T cell subset sorted from them (not recorded which). This TCR came from a man aged 18 to 35 who had mild COVID-19 (a few samples of this study predate the infection). Cell type and time point are not known. The chain has TRBV20-1 and TRBJ2-3, with D possibly being TRBD2 (5 bases). The CDR3 loop reads CSARDGPETNFF. DNA of the CDR3: TGCAGTGCTAGAGATGGGCCAGAGACTAACTTTTTT.